These T cell receptor beta chains were read from a single sample in a study of blood T cells in healthy people across ages. TCRdb ran MiXCR on the 5' RACE reads and lists one entry per CDR3 protein. The sample includes 650,000 to 800,000 distinct CDR3 sequences, approximately 48% of them seen just once. The specimen sequenced was blood. The origin of the receptors is a man in his sixties in good health. Each CDR3 is given without its conserved first and last residue. Clone size is not always given. Where it is, it says once, few, many or a class for expanded clones.

>TRBV14|NA
ASSLQSGPYNEQY
>TRBV6-5|few
ASRGPAGYT
>TRBV6-6|NA
ASRAGQITSYGYT
>TRBV3-1|NA
ASSQDNRGGGSTQY
>TRBV20-1|NA
SARDPGGGFTDTQY
>TRBV18|NA
ASSRTLAGDLETQY
>TRBV11-2|few
ASSHLGGEQY
>TRBV7-3|NA
ASSLRGLAGGPSETQY
>TRBV7-9|NA
ASSLGEAIATNEKLF
>TRBV6-5|NA
ASSYRGGGGTQY
>TRBV7-2|NA
ASSPISDRAYNSPLH
>TRBV29-1|NA
RVEEADTQY
>TRBV20-1|once
SARVWGEYEQY
>TRBV7-9|many
ASSFGTNEQF
>TRBV20-1|NA
SARLQGIGSYEQY
>TRBV4-3|NA
ASSPDGSYNSPLH
>TRBV20-1|NA
SASSGGALETQY
>TRBV6-2/TRBV6-3|few
ASSPPTSGYVSSGANVLT
>TRBV18|few
ASSPTGGWNGELF
>TRBV2|NA
ASSGAYSNQPQH
>TRBV4-3|NA
ASSQDLWLSSYNEQY
>TRBV2|NA
ASSERGPSGERTDTQY
>TRBV20-1|NA
SGKEAGGQAF
>TRBV7-2|few
ASSYRILAVNYEQY
>TRBV11-2|NA
ASSPLSGGALADTQY
>TRBV20-1|NA
SARDRVTSEQF
>TRBV7-9|few
ASSRAGRGLGYT
>TRBV6-2/TRBV6-3|NA
ASRDSLIQPQH
>TRBV21-1|NA
ASQRRDRSYEQY
>TRBV5-6|few
ASSLVSGTEYYEQY
>TRBV12-3/TRBV12-4|NA
ASSRRTGILGEQF
>TRBV4-3|few
ASSHGTSNSPLH
>TRBV20-1|NA
SASVAGRNGYT
>TRBV6-1|NA
ASSERGGGNQPQH
>TRBV6-2/TRBV6-3|NA
ASTDREYSTDTQY
>TRBV4-3|NA
ASSQTPSKDGYT
>TRBV20-1|few
SASDRDRVSYEQY
>TRBV7-8|once
ASSLVGPLWNEQF
>TRBV27|NA
ASSLSGNPYEQY
>TRBV28|few
ASSPPTGRYYEQY
>TRBV7-6|NA
ASSGSTGGNEQF
>TRBV6-5|NA
ASSPNDRSYEQY
>TRBV7-7|NA
ASSPAGAYNEQF
>TRBV15|few
ATSRAWRSTEAF
>TRBV7-2|NA
ASSLMWGDHNEQF
>TRBV27|NA
AGSWGTGEYEQY
>TRBV7-7|NA
ASSLLGEWKTQY
>TRBV11-3|NA
ASSYGRVNEQY
>TRBV15|few
ATSSEQY
>TRBV20-1|NA
SAFKPPGELF